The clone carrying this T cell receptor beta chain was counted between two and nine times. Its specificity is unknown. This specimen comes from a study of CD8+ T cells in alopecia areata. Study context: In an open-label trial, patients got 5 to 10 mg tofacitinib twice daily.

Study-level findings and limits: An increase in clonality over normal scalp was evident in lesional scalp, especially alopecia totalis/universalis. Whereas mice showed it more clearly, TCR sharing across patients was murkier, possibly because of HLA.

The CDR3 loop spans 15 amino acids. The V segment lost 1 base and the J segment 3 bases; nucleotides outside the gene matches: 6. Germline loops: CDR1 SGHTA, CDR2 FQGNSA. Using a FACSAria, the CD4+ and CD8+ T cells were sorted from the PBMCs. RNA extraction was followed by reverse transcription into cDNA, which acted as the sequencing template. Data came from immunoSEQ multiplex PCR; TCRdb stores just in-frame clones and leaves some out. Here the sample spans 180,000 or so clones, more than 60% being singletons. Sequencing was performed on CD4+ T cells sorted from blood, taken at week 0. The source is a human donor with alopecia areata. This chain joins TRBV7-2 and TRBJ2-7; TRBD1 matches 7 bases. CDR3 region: CASSLVGSGGYEQYF. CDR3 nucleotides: TGTGCCAGCAGCTTAGTAGGATCAGGGGGCTACGAGCAGTACTTC.